These 16 T cell receptor beta chains came from one sample sequenced in a study of T-cell memory formation after mild COVID-19. TCRdb fed the 5' RACE reads into MiXCR, producing one record per CDR3 protein. The repertoire has 450,000 to 650,000 distinct CDR3 sequences, about a fifth of them found once; the top ten carry roughly 8.3%. Sequencing input: PBMCs or a T cell subset sorted from them (not recorded which). The receptors shown here come from an adult woman who had mild COVID-19 (a few samples of this study predate the infection). Cell type and time point are not known.

The chain uses TRBV28 and TRBJ1-1; D may be TRBD1 (6 bases). Trimming took off 3 bases at V and 3 bases at J, with 14 bases between the two ends. The CDR3 has 15 residues. CDR1 and CDR2 from the germline V gene are MDHEN and SYDVKM. This CDR3 is CASSFWGRGDTEAFF. The DNA for the CDR3 is TGTGCCAGCAGTTTTTGGGGGCGGGGCGACACTGAAGCTTTCTTT.

This clonotype came up a few times. The rearrangement uses TRBV24-1 and TRBJ2-2; 7 positions match TRBD1. V was pared by 9 bases and J by 0 bases, with 3 bases of the junction left unmatched. Germline assignment: CDR1 KGHDR and CDR2 SFDVKD. CDR3 length: 14 residues. This CDR3 reads CATQDRTNTGELFF. DNA for the CDR3: TGTGCCACCCAGGACAGGACGAACACCGGGGAGCTGTTTTTT.

This clonotype was seen a handful of times. This chain joins TRBV5-1 and TRBJ2-7; a weak D match, TRBD2 (7 bases). CDR1 and CDR2 from the germline V gene are SGHRS and YFSETQ. The V and J ends lost 0 bases and 3 bases respectively, with 13 bases between them. This CDR3 region has 15 residues. The CDR3 loop reads CASSLEREGGYEQYF. The CDR3 DNA is TGCGCCAGCAGCTTGGAGAGGGAGGGGGGCTACGAGCAGTACTTC.

This clonotype turned up a few times. This chain connects TRBV7-3 to TRBJ1-3, with D possibly matching TRBD1 (6 bases). V was clipped by 5 bases and J by 4 bases, with 12 bases between them. Per the germline V gene, CDR1 is SGHTA and CDR2 is FQGTGA. This CDR3 contains 14 residues. CDR3 region: CASSQGIEGNTIYF. CDR3 bases: TGTGCCAGCAGCCAGGGGATAGAGGGAAACACCATATATTTT.

This clonotype was observed a few times. The genes are TRBV2 and TRBJ2-7; 8 bases fit TRBD1. The CDR3 extends over 15 amino acids. Germline-derived CDR1 and CDR2 are SNHLY and FYNNEI. The trim removed 6 bases at V and 5 bases at J, leaving 12 bases unmatched. CDR3 protein: CASSAASRGPDEQYF. In DNA, the CDR3 is TGTGCCAGCAGCGCCGCTTCCAGGGGGCCCGACGAGCAGTACTTC. The full variable domain, its missing parts supplied by reference TRBV2 and TRBJ2-7, is EPEVTQTPSHQVTQMGQEVILRCVPISNHLYFYWYRQILGQKVEFLVSFYNNEISEKSEIFDDQFSVERPDGSNFTLKIRSTKLEDSAMYFCASSAASRGPDEQYFGPGTRLTVT.

This clonotype was observed a handful of times. The chain uses TRBV5-1 and TRBJ1-5; D is perhaps TRBD1 (5 bases). Trimming cost V 4 bases and J 6 bases, with 11 bases left between them. This CDR3 region has 13 residues. In germline, CDR1 is SGHRS, CDR2 YFSETQ. Here the CDR3 reads CASSPDGGQPQHF. The CDR3 DNA reads as TGCGCCAGCAGCCCGGATGGGGGTCAGCCCCAGCATTTT.

This clonotype was found a few times. V usage is TRBV5-1 and J usage is TRBJ1-1; 9 bases match TRBD1. The CDR3 sequence is 15 residues long. Germline CDR1 is SGHRS and CDR2 is YFSETQ. V shed 4 bases, J shed 1 base, and the junction held 5 bases outside the gene matches. CDR3 in amino acids: CASSVGTGRNTEAFF. CDR3 DNA: TGCGCCAGCAGCGTGGGGACAGGGAGGAACACTGAAGCTTTCTTT.

This sequence joins TRBV6-5 and TRBJ1-4; weak D call: TRBD1 (6 bases). Between the trimmed V and J ends, which lost 6 bases and 5 bases, there was a span of 16 bases. The CDR3 consists of 15 residues. Per germline, CDR1 MNHEY and CDR2 SVGAGI. CDR3 in DNA: TGTGCCAGCAGCTCCGGGGGGCTCTCCAATGAAAAACTGTTTTTT. Translating gives CASSSGGLSNEKLFF.

In its sample, this clonotype was seen many times. Mismatch with germline at one junction end may stem from a read error. The genes are TRBV5-1 and TRBJ1-1; TRBD1 matches at 8 bases. Germline V gene sequence: CDR1 SGHRS, CDR2 YFSETQ. The CDR3 runs 14 residues. The CDR3 region has the DNA TGTGCCAGCAGCCTAGGACAGGGAGGGACTGAAGCTTTCTTT. Protein sequence: CASSLGQGGTEAFF.

V usage is TRBV2 and J usage is TRBJ2-2; D may match TRBD1 or TRBD2 (5 bases each). Trimming removed 9 bases at V and 5 bases at J, with 19 bases between. The CDR3 is made up of 15 amino acids. CDR1 is SNHLY, CDR2 FYNNEI, per germline. CDR3: CASHRDVEGTGELFF. The CDR3 DNA is TGTGCCAGTCACCGGGACGTCGAGGGGACCGGGGAGCTGTTTTTT. Looking up the rest from reference TRBV2 and TRBJ2-2 gives the full variable domain: EPEVTQTPSHQVTQMGQEVILRCVPISNHLYFYWYRQILGQKVEFLVSFYNNEISEKSEIFDDQFSVERPDGSNFTLKIRSTKLEDSAMYFCASHRDVEGTGELFFGEGSRLTVL.

This rearrangement joins TRBV7-9 to TRBJ2-3, with 8 nucleotides matching TRBD1. CDR3 length: 15 amino acids. Germline CDR1 and CDR2: SEHNR and FQNEAQ (reference sequence). Trimming cost V 3 bases and J 3 bases; bases outside gene matches: 5. The CDR3 DNA sequence: TGTGCCAGCAGCTTCACAGGGGGGAAAACAGATACGCAGTATTTT. Protein: CASSFTGGKTDTQYF.

This chain uses TRBV18 with TRBJ2-5, with D possibly TRBD2 on 6 matching bases. Deletions cut 2 bases from V and 6 bases from J, with 7 bases between. The CDR3 has 12 residues. Germline CDR1 is KGHSH and CDR2 is LQKENI. The CDR3 DNA reads TGTGCCAGCTCACCAGGGGGGAAGACCCAGTACTTC. Translation: CASSPGGKTQYF. Together with reference TRBV18 and TRBJ2-5, the CDR3 gives the full variable domain: NAGVMQNPRHLVRRRGQEARLRCSPMKGHSHVYWYRQLPEEGLKFMVYLQKENIIDESGMPKERFSAEFPKEGPSILRIQQVVRGDSAAYFCASSPGGKTQYFGPGTRLLVL.

This clonotype turned up a few times. This chain links TRBV12-3 or TRBV12-4 with TRBJ1-2; D call uncertain. There are 12 residues in the CDR3. V was shortened by 5 bases and J by 7 bases, with 11 bases between the two germline ends. The CDR3 bases are TGTGCCAGCAGTGAGGGCCCCTTTGGCTACACCTTC. This encodes CASSEGPFGYTF.

This clonotype was detected a few times. The chain joins TRBV18 to TRBJ2-5, with D hard to call. The CDR3 sequence is 16 residues long. The germline V gene has CDR1 KGHSH and CDR2 LQKENI. V was trimmed by 1 base and J by 4 bases, leaving 16 bases between them. The CDR3 DNA follows: TGTGCCAGCTCACCACGTCACGTTACGGGTCCAGAGACCCAGTACTTC. Protein sequence: CASSPRHVTGPETQYF.

The genes are TRBV29-1 and TRBJ2-7, with a possible D match to TRBD2 (5 bases). CDR1 and CDR2 (germline): SQVTM, ANQGSEA. Trimming pared 1 base from V and 0 bases from J, leaving 16 bases between. The CDR3 sequence is 16 residues long. CDR3 in DNA: TGCAGCGTTGAAGTACTGGCGCGGGTTGACTCCTACGAGCAGTACTTC. Its translation: CSVEVLARVDSYEQYF.

The genes are TRBV6-1 and TRBJ1-1; D not resolved. V was trimmed by 6 bases and J by 1 base, leaving 9 bases between them. The CDR3 loop spans 13 amino acids. CDR1 MNHNS and CDR2 SASEGT come from the germline V gene. CDR3 sequence: CASREVRNTEAFF. The CDR3 DNA sequence: TGTGCCAGCAGAGAGGTTCGGAACACTGAAGCTTTCTTT.